These 27 T cell receptor beta chains came from one sample sequenced in a study of T cell responses to AZD1222 COVID-19 vaccine. The assay was immunoSEQ multiplex PCR, and TCRdb's table has in-frame clones only and misses some. Of 90,000 to 150,000 clones in the sample, approximately 85% were seen once. The material was peripheral blood, obtained on day 0 of AZD1222 vaccination. These TCRs come from an adult in good health.

V and J are TRBV29-1 and TRBJ1-2; D not certain. CDR1 and CDR2 from the germline V gene are SQVTM and ANQGSEA. Trimming pared 7 bases from V and 6 bases from J, leaving 24 bases between. The CDR3 sequence is 15 residues long. The CDR3 DNA is TGCAGCGCAAGCGGGTCGGCCCTTTCATTCGATGGCTACACCTTC. It translates to CSASGSALSFDGYTF.

The chain is built from TRBV13 and TRBJ1-2, with 12 bases identical to TRBD1. The CDR3 runs to 17 residues. In germline, CDR1 is PRHDT, CDR2 FYEKMQ (reference sequence). V lost 2 bases, J lost 10 bases, and 14 bases stayed unmatched. The CDR3 loop is CASSLSGRDRGLDTYTF. CDR3 DNA: TGTGCCAGCAGCTTATCCGGTAGGGACAGGGGGCTGGATACCTACACCTTC.

This chain connects TRBV4-3 to TRBJ1-2; unclear D gene. The germline V and J ends were trimmed by 0 bases and 0 bases, with 5 bases remaining between them. Germline V CDR1 and CDR2: LGHNA, YSLEER. CDR3 size: 14 residues. This chain's CDR3 is CASSQERANYGYTF. The CDR3 DNA reads as TGCGCCAGCAGCCAAGAAAGAGCTAACTATGGCTACACCTTC.

The CDR3 nucleotides read TGTGCCAGCAGCTCTTGGGCCTCAAGGAATGGCTACACCTTC. Amino acid sequence: CASSSWASRNGYTF. The chain couples TRBV27 to TRBJ1-2; the D is unclear. This CDR3 is 14 amino acids long. V lost 6 bases to trimming and J lost 6 bases, with 17 bases between them. Per germline, CDR1 MNHEY and CDR2 SMNVEV (reference sequence).

This chain connects TRBV7-8 to TRBJ2-6; 7 nucleotides agree with TRBD2. The V and J ends lost 5 bases and 6 bases, in that order; junction bases with no gene match: 13. The length of the CDR3 is 17 residues. Germline CDR1 is SGHVS and CDR2 is FQNEAQ. CDR3 nucleotides: TGTGCCAGCAGCGTGGATAGCGGGCTCAGCGTGGCCAACGTCCTGACTTTC. Residues: CASSVDSGLSVANVLTF.

This chain connects TRBV15 to TRBJ1-6; no reliable D call. This CDR3 contains 16 residues. CDR1 and CDR2 from the germline V gene are LNHNV and YYDKDF (reference sequence). V lost 0 bases and J 0 bases, leaving 6 bases between the germline ends. In DNA form, the CDR3 reads TGTGCCACCAGCAGAGACCCCAGCTCCTATAATTCACCCCTCCACTTT. It encodes CATSRDPSSYNSPLHF. The whole variable domain, filled in from reference TRBV15 and TRBJ1-6, reads DAMVIQNPRYQVTQFGKPVTLSCSQTLNHNVMYWYQQKSSQAPKLLFHYYDKDFNNEADTPDNFQSRRPNTSFCFLDIRSPGLGDTAMYLCATSRDPSSYNSPLHFGNGTRLTVT.

The chain recombines TRBV30 with TRBJ1-6, with TRBD1 matching 11 bases. The CDR3 contains 14 residues. CDR1 and CDR2 from the germline V gene are GTSNPN and SVGIG (reference sequence). Trimming at V came to 4 bases and at J to 9 bases, leaving 5 bases not matched to a gene. CDR3 sequence reads: CAWTRTGGISPLHF. The CDR3 bases are TGTGCCTGGACCCGGACAGGGGGCATTTCACCCCTCCACTTT.

The chain recombines TRBV6-5 with TRBJ1-2, with a weak D call TRBD1 (6 bases). Trimming removed 7 bases at V and 8 bases at J, with 20 bases between. Germline CDR1 reads MNHEY; CDR2 reads SVGAGI. The CDR3 runs 14 residues. The CDR3 loop is CASKSNSPGEGYTF. CDR3 bases: TGTGCCAGCAAATCCAACTCCCCAGGGGAAGGCTACACCTTC.

The chain is built from TRBV3-1 (or the pseudogene TRBV3-2) and TRBJ2-2; D is undetermined. Trimming took 0 bases from V and 7 from J, leaving 12 bases between them. The CDR3 spans 15 residues. Per the germline V gene, CDR1 is LGHDT and CDR2 is YNNKEL (reference sequence). The CDR3 sequence: CASSQEGLGRGELFF. The CDR3 DNA reads TGTGCCAGCAGCCAAGAGGGCCTCGGACGCGGGGAGCTGTTTTTT.

This chain uses TRBV20-1 with TRBJ1-2; no definite D call. V was clipped by 3 bases and J by 8 bases, with 13 bases between them. The CDR3 sequence is 12 residues long. Germline V gives CDR1 DFQATT, CDR2 SNEGSKA (reference sequence). This CDR3 reads CSASLAAEGYTF. The CDR3 nucleotides read TGCAGTGCTAGTTTGGCCGCGGAGGGCTACACCTTC.

This clone has a handful of counts. J is TRBJ1-6 and V is TRBV28, with TRBD1 matching 9 bases. Germline V gene data show CDR1 as MDHEN and CDR2 as SYDVKM. The CDR3 length is 15 residues. Trimming removed 7 bases from V and 6 bases from J; junction bases left unmatched: 7. The CDR3 region is CASTLQTGGNSPLHF. The DNA for the CDR3 is TGTGCCAGCACCCTACAGACAGGGGGTAATTCACCCCTCCACTTT. The complete variable domain, with remaining parts taken from reference TRBV28 and TRBJ1-6, reads DVKVTQSSRYLVKRTGEKVFLECVQDMDHENMFWYRQDPGLGLRLIYFSYDVKMKEKGDIPEGYSVSREKKERFSLILESASTNQTSMYLCASTLQTGGNSPLHFGNGTRLTVT.

CDR3 amino acids: CASGLPMMGGYTF. CDR3 DNA sequence: TGTGCTAGTGGTTTGCCTATGATGGGAGGCTACACCTTC. V gene TRBV12-5 combines with J gene TRBJ1-2; D is unresolved. Trimming took 2 bases from V and 8 from J, leaving 12 bases between them. CDR3 length: 13 residues. The germline CDR1 and CDR2 sequences are LGHNT and FRNRAP.

The CDR3 loop is CASSYGGINQPQHF. CDR3 bases: TGCGCCAGCAGCTATGGAGGGATCAATCAGCCCCAGCATTTT. The V call is TRBV5-1, the J call TRBJ1-5, with D uncertain. This CDR3 is 14 amino acids long. Germline V gene sequence: CDR1 SGHRS, CDR2 YFSETQ. The V gene lost 3 bases and the J gene lost 3 bases, with 10 bases spanning the gap.

This clone came up once. This chain joins TRBV4-1 and TRBJ2-1, with D possibly called TRBD1 or TRBD2 (5 bases each). The V and J ends lost 0 bases and 9 bases respectively, with 12 bases between them. The CDR3 consists of 14 residues. CDR1 is MGHRA, CDR2 YSYEKL, per germline. This chain's CDR3 is CASSQEQAGTEQFF. The CDR3 nucleotides read TGCGCCAGCAGCCAAGAACAAGCCGGGACTGAGCAGTTCTTC.

This chain uses TRBV11-1 with TRBJ2-5, with 10 bases lining up with TRBD1. The CDR3 consists of 15 residues. With 5 bases clipped from V and 3 bases from J, the junction kept 6 bases outside the gene matches. Germline V lookup: CDR1 SGHAT, CDR2 FQDESV (reference sequence). The CDR3 reads CASSPSDRGEETQYF. CDR3 nucleotides: TGTGCCAGCAGCCCTTCGGACAGGGGGGAAGAGACCCAGTACTTC.

The CDR3 DNA reads TGTGCCAGCAGTAGGGGGTCCGACACAGATACGCAGTATTTT. Protein: CASSRGSDTDTQYF. The V and J genes are TRBV9 and TRBJ2-3; possibly TRBD1 for D (6 bases). V was shortened by 5 bases and J by 2 bases, with 12 bases between the two germline ends. The CDR3 covers 14 residues. From germline, CDR1 is SGDLS and CDR2 YYNGEE.

The chain recombines TRBV19 with TRBJ2-7; 10 bases map to TRBD2. Germline V lookup: CDR1 LNHDA, CDR2 SQIVND (reference sequence). Losses at the gene ends were 6 bases for V and 2 bases for J; bases not matched to a gene: 1. The CDR3 consists of 13 residues. The CDR3 region has the DNA TGTGCCAGTAGGCTAGCGGGGGCCTACGAGCAGTACTTC. Its protein is CASRLAGAYEQYF.

The chain employs TRBV5-6 and TRBJ1-6, with D unclear. V lost 6 bases to trimming and J lost 1 base, with 17 bases between them. The CDR3 runs 17 residues. The germline V gene encodes CDR1 SGHDT and CDR2 YYEEEE. In DNA form, the CDR3 reads TGTGCCAGCACCATCTTTACGTTCGGATCCTATAATTCACCCCTCCACTTT. Protein sequence: CASTIFTFGSYNSPLHF.

This rearrangement joins TRBV14 to TRBJ2-2; D is unclear. The germline gives CDR1 SGHDN, CDR2 FVKESK. With 4 bases removed from V and 0 bases from J, the gap between germline ends came to 12 bases. This CDR3 comprises 16 residues. For the CDR3, the DNA is TGTGCCAGCAGCCGAAGACAAGAAGCGAACACCGGGGAGCTGTTTTTT. Protein: CASSRRQEANTGELFF.

The chain links TRBV27 to TRBJ1-5; tentatively, D is TRBD1 (5 bases). The V gene's germline CDR1 is MNHEY and CDR2 SMNVEV (reference sequence). The CDR3 runs 15 residues. V was cut by 5 bases and J by 0 bases, with 11 bases left in between. CDR3 in DNA: TGTGCCAGCAGTCGCACCCAGGGTAGCAATCAGCCCCAGCATTTT. It is translated as CASSRTQGSNQPQHF.

This chain's CDR3 is CASSTVAGAPRETQYF. For the CDR3, the DNA is TGTGCCAGTAGTACCGTAGCGGGGGCCCCTCGGGAGACCCAGTACTTC. The rearrangement joins TRBV19 to TRBJ2-5, with 9 bases identical to TRBD2. Germline V gene sequence: CDR1 LNHDA, CDR2 SQIVND (reference sequence). The CDR3 length is 16 residues. Trimming cost V 4 bases and J 5 bases; bases outside gene matches: 11.

The rearrangement uses TRBV9 and TRBJ2-1; perhaps TRBD2 as D (6 bases). Germline CDR1 SGDLS, CDR2 YYNGEE. The CDR3 length is 15 residues. V lost 0 bases, J lost 6 bases, and 13 bases lay in between. The CDR3 nucleotides are TGTGCCAGCAGCGTAGGAAGCGGGCTATTCAATGAGCAGTTCTTC. It yields the protein CASSVGSGLFNEQFF.

V and J are TRBV7-8 and TRBJ1-1, with TRBD1 matching 10 bases. Germline lookup yields CDR1 SGHVS and CDR2 FQNEAQ. V trimming: 5 bases; J trimming: 5 bases; junction bases outside the gene matches: 8. The CDR3 is 15 amino acids. Here the CDR3 reads CASSLRQGAVTEAFF. The CDR3 DNA follows: TGTGCCAGCAGCCTAAGACAGGGGGCGGTTACTGAAGCTTTCTTT.

The CDR3 nucleotides read TGTGCCAGCAGCCATCGGCAGTACGAGCAGTACTTC. Encoded protein: CASSHRQYEQYF. The V and J genes are TRBV3-1 (or the pseudogene TRBV3-2) and TRBJ2-7; no firm D call. The V and J ends lost 3 bases and 4 bases respectively, with 7 bases between them. The CDR3 spans 12 residues. The germline V gene has CDR1 LGHDT and CDR2 YNNKEL (reference sequence).

J is TRBJ2-7 and V is TRBV4-1; D may be TRBD1 or TRBD2 (6 bases each). The germline V and J ends were trimmed by 0 bases and 2 bases, with 14 bases remaining between them. Germline assignment: CDR1 MGHRA and CDR2 YSYEKL. The CDR3 runs to 16 residues. The CDR3 DNA follows: TGCGCCAGCAGCCAAGAAAGGGGGGCAGGGACCTACGAGCAGTACTTC. Residues: CASSQERGAGTYEQYF.

The chain couples TRBV5-5 to TRBJ1-1, with D hard to call. Germline V CDR1 and CDR2: SGHKS, YYEKEE (reference sequence). The CDR3 consists of 13 residues. The V and J ends lost 1 base and 2 bases respectively, with 6 bases between them. CDR3 in amino acids: CASSLQHNTEAFF. CDR3 coding DNA: TGTGCCAGCAGCTTGCAACACAACACTGAAGCTTTCTTT.

The chain couples TRBV4-3 to TRBJ1-2, with 7 nucleotides matching TRBD1. The CDR3 extends over 16 amino acids. V shed 0 bases, J shed 4 bases, and the junction held 8 bases outside the gene matches. CDR1 LGHNA and CDR2 YSLEER come from the germline V gene. The CDR3 bases are TGCGCCAGCAGCCAAGATTTATCAGGGGACAGCTATGGCTACACCTTC. It is translated as CASSQDLSGDSYGYTF.